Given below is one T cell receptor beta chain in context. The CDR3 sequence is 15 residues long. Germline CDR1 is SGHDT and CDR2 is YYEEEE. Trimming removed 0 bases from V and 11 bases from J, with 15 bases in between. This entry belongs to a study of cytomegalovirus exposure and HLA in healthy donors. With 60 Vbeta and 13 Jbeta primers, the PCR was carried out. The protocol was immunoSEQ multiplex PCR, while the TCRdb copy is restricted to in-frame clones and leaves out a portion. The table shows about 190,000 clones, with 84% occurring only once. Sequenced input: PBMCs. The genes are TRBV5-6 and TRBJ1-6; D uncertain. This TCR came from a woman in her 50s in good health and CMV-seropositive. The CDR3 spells CASSLGVEGFAPLHF. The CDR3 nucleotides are TGTGCCAGCAGCTTGGGTGTGGAGGGATTTGCACCCCTCCACTTT.